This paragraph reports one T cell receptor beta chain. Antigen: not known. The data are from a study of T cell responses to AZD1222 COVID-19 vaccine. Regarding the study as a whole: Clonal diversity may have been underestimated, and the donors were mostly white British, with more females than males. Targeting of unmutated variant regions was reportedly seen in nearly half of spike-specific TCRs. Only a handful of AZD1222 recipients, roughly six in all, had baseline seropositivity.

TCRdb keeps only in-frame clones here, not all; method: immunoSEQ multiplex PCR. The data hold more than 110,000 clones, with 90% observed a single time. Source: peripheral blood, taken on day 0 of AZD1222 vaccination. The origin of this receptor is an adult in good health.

CDR3 bases: TGTGCCAGCAGCGTAATGGGACAGCGAACCCCCTACATTCATCAGCCCCAGCATTTT. It translates to CASSVMGQRTPYIHQPQHF. This rearrangement joins TRBV7-9 to TRBJ1-5, with 7 bases fitting TRBD1. J was trimmed by 5 bases and V by 5 bases; bases with no gene match: 21. The CDR3 sequence is 19 residues long. Germline V CDR1 and CDR2: SEHNR, FQNEAQ (reference sequence).